This T cell receptor (beta chain) was sequenced in a study of OX40 agonist ivuxolimab in advanced cancers. Across the study: At about 81% male, the cohort had a mean age of approximately 60 years, ranging from roughly 20 to 90.

General observations from the study: More expanded clones were seen, on average, in CD8+ T cells than in CD4+. Blood T cells, both CD4+ and CD8+, expanded clonally by week 6 at 0.1 to 3.0 mg/kg.

Autoimmune disease history or systemic immunosuppression meant exclusion. Germline V lookup: CDR1 MDHEN, CDR2 SYDVKM. There are 15 residues in the CDR3. The ends were cut back, 4 bases at V and 4 bases at J, with 14 bases in the middle. Using immunoSEQ multiplex PCR, the repertoire was profiled, and TCRdb retains in-frame clones only, with some absent. This sample has thousands of clones; less than 95% occur once, and the top ten carry roughly 10%. To note about this clone: The antigen remains unidentified.

Source: CD4+ or CD8+ T cells sorted from blood, taken in a trial of the OX40 agonist ivuxolimab. The chain employs TRBV28 and TRBJ2-4; D is possibly TRBD2 (5 bases). The TCR was taken from an adult with an advanced solid tumor such as melanoma, head and neck, liver or kidney cancer. CDR3 region: CASSSLGGLKNIQYF. The CDR3 bases are TGTGCCAGCAGTTCGCTCGGAGGATTAAAAAACATTCAGTACTTC.